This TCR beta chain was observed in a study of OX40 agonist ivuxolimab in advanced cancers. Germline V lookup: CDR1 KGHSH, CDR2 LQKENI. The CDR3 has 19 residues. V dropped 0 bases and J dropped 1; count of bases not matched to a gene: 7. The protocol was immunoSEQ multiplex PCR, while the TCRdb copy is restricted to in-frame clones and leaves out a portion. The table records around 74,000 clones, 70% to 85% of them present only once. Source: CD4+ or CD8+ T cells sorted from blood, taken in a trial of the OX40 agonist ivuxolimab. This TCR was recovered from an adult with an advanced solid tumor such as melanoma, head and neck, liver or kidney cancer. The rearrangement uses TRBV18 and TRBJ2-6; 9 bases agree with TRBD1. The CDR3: CASSPPPGQGPSGANVLTF. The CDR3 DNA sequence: TGTGCCAGCTCACCACCCCCGGGACAGGGTCCTTCTGGGGCCAACGTCCTGACTTTC.